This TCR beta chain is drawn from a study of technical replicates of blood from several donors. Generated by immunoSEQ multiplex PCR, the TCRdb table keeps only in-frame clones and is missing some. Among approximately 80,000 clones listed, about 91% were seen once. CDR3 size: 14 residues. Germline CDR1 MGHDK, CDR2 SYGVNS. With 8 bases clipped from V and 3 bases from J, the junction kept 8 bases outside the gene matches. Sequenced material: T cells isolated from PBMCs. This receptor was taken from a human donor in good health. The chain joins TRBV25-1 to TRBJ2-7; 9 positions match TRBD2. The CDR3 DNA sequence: TGTGCCAGCGGGGGCGGGAGGGGCGTCTACGAGCAGTACTTC. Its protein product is CASGGGRGVYEQYF.